The 17 T cell receptor beta chains reported below all come from one sample, sequenced in a study of blood T cell repertoires in COVID-19. The data were produced by immunoSEQ multiplex PCR, yet TCRdb's version contains in-frame clones alone and is incomplete. Of about 200,000 clones listed, about nine tenths were seen once; the top ten hold roughly 4%. Sequencing used PBMCs or T cells enriched from blood (not recorded which). The receptors shown here come from a woman aged 25 to 45 with acute COVID-19.

The chain links TRBV29-1 to TRBJ1-1; D possibly corresponds to TRBD1 (6 bases). The V gene's germline CDR1 is SQVTM and CDR2 ANQGSEA. This CDR3 has 13 residues. The V end lost 7 bases, the J end lost 0 bases, and 12 bases lay between the germline ends. The CDR3, as DNA: TGCAGCGCGAGGACAGCCATGAACACTGAAGCTTTCTTT. Protein product: CSARTAMNTEAFF.

This chain connects TRBV7-2 to TRBJ2-7, with a weak D call TRBD2 (5 bases). V was shortened by 5 bases and J by 4 bases, with 15 bases between the two germline ends. The CDR3 runs to 14 residues. Germline CDR1 reads SGHTA; CDR2 reads FQGNSA. The CDR3: CASSPLPGIYEQYF. The CDR3 DNA follows: TGTGCCAGCAGCCCACTCCCGGGAATATACGAGCAGTACTTC.

This clone has only one observation. The V and J genes are TRBV19 and TRBJ2-5; tentatively, D is TRBD1 (5 bases). V lost 7 bases to trimming and J lost 3 bases, with 18 bases between them. Germline V lookup: CDR1 LNHDA, CDR2 SQIVND (reference sequence). The CDR3 totals 15 residues. The CDR3 is CASIGPAGKKETQYF. The CDR3 DNA reads TGTGCCAGTATAGGTCCGGCAGGGAAGAAAGAGACCCAGTACTTC.

The rearrangement joins TRBV7-6 to TRBJ2-7, with 7 positions matching TRBD1. The V segment lost 0 bases and the J segment 3 bases; nucleotides outside the gene matches: 2. There are 14 residues in the CDR3. Germline assignment: CDR1 SGHVS and CDR2 FNYEAQ. The CDR3 reads CASSLAGQNYEQYF. The CDR3 DNA reads as TGTGCCAGCAGCTTAGCGGGACAGAACTACGAGCAGTACTTC.

The chain combines TRBV29-1 with TRBJ1-5; unclear D gene. The CDR3 is 14 residues long. Per the germline V gene, CDR1 is SQVTM and CDR2 is ANQGSEA. CDR3: CSNPDGDRNQPQHF. For the CDR3, the DNA is TGCAGTAACCCGGACGGGGATCGGAATCAGCCCCAGCATTTT.

The gene calls are TRBV6-2 or TRBV6-3 and TRBJ1-2; D is perhaps TRBD1 (5 bases). Germline lookup yields CDR1 MNHEY and CDR2 SVGEGT. The CDR3 contains 14 residues. V shed 4 bases and J shed 4 bases, with 13 bases lying between them. The CDR3, as DNA: TGTGCCAGCAGTTCAAGACAGCGATCCTATGGCTACACCTTC. Translating gives CASSSRQRSYGYTF.

The V gene is TRBV10-3, the J gene TRBJ1-6, with TRBD1 identical over 8 bases. The CDR3 runs 15 residues. V dropped 3 bases and J dropped 9; count of bases not matched to a gene: 7. Germline loops: CDR1 ENHRY, CDR2 SYGVKD. The CDR3 loop reads CAISDQGAPGSPLHF. DNA for the CDR3: TGTGCCATCAGTGATCAGGGGGCCCCGGGTTCACCCCTCCACTTT.

This clone was detected only a few times. The chain recombines TRBV5-1 with TRBJ2-3, with 16 bases matching TRBD2. Germline CDR1 is SGHRS and CDR2 is YFSETQ. V was clipped by 4 bases and J by 3 bases; unmatched bases: 14. CDR3 length: 20 residues. CDR3 DNA sequence: TGCGCCAGCAGCCCGATCCCGGGACTAGCGGGGGGGCCGGGGACAGATACGCAGTATTTT. Protein: CASSPIPGLAGGPGTDTQYF.

The gene calls are TRBV7-8 and TRBJ1-1; 8 bases fit TRBD1. Germline CDR1 reads SGHVS; CDR2 reads FQNEAQ. CDR3 length: 15 amino acids. Unmatched junction bases numbered 8, after V lost 5 bases and J lost 3 bases. CDR3 region: CASSGTGRADTEAFF. CDR3 bases: TGTGCCAGCAGCGGGACAGGCAGGGCGGACACTGAAGCTTTCTTT.

This rearrangement joins TRBV2 to TRBJ2-1, with 11 bases that match TRBD2. Trimming cost V 6 bases and J 2 bases; bases outside gene matches: 3. This CDR3 contains 15 residues. Germline V lookup: CDR1 SNHLY, CDR2 FYNNEI. The CDR3, as DNA: TGTGCCAGCAGCTTTAGCGGGGGGGCCTACAATGAGCAGTTCTTC. Translation gives CASSFSGGAYNEQFF.

The chain combines TRBV28 with TRBJ1-1; possible D gene TRBD1, 5 bases. This CDR3 is 13 amino acids long. V was shortened by 2 bases and J by 6 bases, with 10 bases between the two germline ends. From germline, CDR1 is MDHEN and CDR2 SYDVKM. CDR3 amino acids: CASSLLQVSEAFF. Written as DNA, the CDR3 is TGTGCCAGCAGTTTACTACAGGTTTCTGAAGCTTTCTTT.

The rearrangement joins TRBV11-2 to TRBJ2-7, with D tentatively TRBD1 (6 bases). V lost 3 bases to trimming and J lost 0 bases, with 15 bases between them. Germline lookup yields CDR1 SGHAT and CDR2 FQNNGV. The CDR3 is 16 residues long. The CDR3 loop is CASSFHQGSSSYEQYF. CDR3 DNA sequence: TGTGCCAGCAGCTTCCATCAGGGGTCAAGCTCCTACGAGCAGTACTTC.

This chain connects TRBV19 to TRBJ1-5; 8 bases match TRBD1. Germline loops: CDR1 LNHDA, CDR2 SQIVND (reference sequence). The CDR3 extends over 15 amino acids. V shed 9 bases, J shed 5 bases, and the junction held 12 bases outside the gene matches. CDR3 DNA sequence: TGTGCCAGCCAAGGGGCCGGACAGGGTTATCAGCCCCAGCATTTT. Protein sequence: CASQGAGQGYQPQHF.

This chain joins TRBV7-7 and TRBJ2-2; possible D gene TRBD1, 7 bases. The length of the CDR3 is 16 residues. Trimming removed 3 bases at V and 6 bases at J, with 17 bases between. Germline lookup yields CDR1 SSHAT and CDR2 FNYEAQ (reference sequence). CDR3: CASSLAGSGGAGELFF. DNA for the CDR3: TGTGCCAGCAGCTTGGCGGGATCAGGGGGTGCCGGGGAGCTGTTTTTT. The variable domain in full, completed from reference TRBV7-7 and TRBJ2-2, reads GAGVSQSPRYKVTKRGQDVTLRCDPISSHATLYWYQQALGQGPEFLTYFNYEAQPDKSGLPSDRFSAERPEGSISTLTIQRTEQRDSAMYRCASSLAGSGGAGELFFGEGSRLTVL.

This chain links TRBV3-1 (or the pseudogene TRBV3-2) with TRBJ2-7, with TRBD2 matching over 13 bases. Trimming removed 4 bases from V and 0 bases from J; junction bases left unmatched: 6. The CDR3 length is 17 residues. CDR1 and CDR2 (germline): LGHDT, YNNKEL (reference sequence). CDR3 loop: CASSPQTSGGYSYEQYF. DNA for the CDR3: TGTGCCAGCAGCCCCCAGACTAGCGGGGGGTACTCCTACGAGCAGTACTTC.

CDR3 DNA sequence: TGTGCCAGTAGTACCGTAGGGCAGGGTTCACCCCTCCACTTT. It specifies CASSTVGQGSPLHF. The chain combines TRBV19 with TRBJ1-6, with D tentatively TRBD1 (5 bases). Germline lookup yields CDR1 LNHDA and CDR2 SQIVND (reference sequence). The CDR3 runs 14 residues. The germline V and J ends were trimmed by 4 bases and 9 bases, with 13 bases remaining between them.

The V call is TRBV7-2, the J call TRBJ1-1; D is unresolved. With 1 base removed from V and 2 bases from J, the gap between germline ends came to 8 bases. Germline CDR1 reads SGHTA; CDR2 reads FQGNSA. The CDR3 runs to 14 residues. CDR3 sequence: CASSLGGSNTEAFF. The CDR3 nucleotides read TGTGCCAGCAGCTTAGGCGGCAGCAACACTGAAGCTTTCTTT.